The 11 T cell receptor beta chains in this list originate from one sample, sequenced in a study of shared T cell receptors in the human thymus. Only in-frame clones appear in the TCRdb table, and some are missing; sequencing was by immunoSEQ multiplex PCR. The sample consists of 700,000 or so clones, approximately 85% of them appearing once. The same data also contributed to another study, on human thymus T cells.

Specimen: thymocytes. The receptors stem from a girl under three years old with a congenital heart defect.

J is TRBJ2-5 and V is TRBV15; a possible D gene is TRBD1 (5 bases). The V end lost 1 base, the J end lost 5 bases, and 11 bases lay between the germline ends. Germline V lookup: CDR1 LNHNV, CDR2 YYDKDF (reference sequence). This CDR3 is built from 14 residues. In DNA, the CDR3 is TGTGCCACCAGCAGAGGAAGGGGCGAGGAGACCCAGTACTTC. Translated: CATSRGRGEETQYF. The full variable domain, rest sourced from reference TRBV15 and TRBJ2-5, is DAMVIQNPRYQVTQFGKPVTLSCSQTLNHNVMYWYQQKSSQAPKLLFHYYDKDFNNEADTPDNFQSRRPNTSFCFLDIRSPGLGDTAMYLCATSRGRGEETQYFGPGTRLLVL.

This clone was counted a single time. The chain uses TRBV7-2 and TRBJ2-1; 10 nucleotides agree with TRBD2. The length of the CDR3 is 16 residues. J was trimmed by 6 bases and V by 2 bases; bases with no gene match: 7. Germline CDR1 SGHTA, CDR2 FQGNSA. CDR3 residues: CASSLRVLAGVNEQFF. In DNA form, the CDR3 reads TGTGCCAGCAGCTTAAGGGTCCTAGCGGGGGTCAATGAGCAGTTCTTC.

The chain uses TRBV10-2 and TRBJ2-1; D possibly corresponds to TRBD2 (5 bases). CDR1 and CDR2 (germline): WSHSY, SAAADI. V was shortened by 0 bases and J by 4 bases, with 13 bases between the two germline ends. The CDR3 is 16 amino acids. Written as DNA, the CDR3 is TGCGCCAGCAGTGAGTCAGGCTGGCGGAGGTACAATGAGCAGTTCTTC. Translated, it gives CASSESGWRRYNEQFF.

The V and J genes are TRBV28 and TRBJ2-1, with TRBD1 matching over 9 bases. Trimming removed 3 bases from V and 9 bases from J; junction bases left unmatched: 12. Germline V gene sequence: CDR1 MDHEN, CDR2 SYDVKM. CDR3 length: 16 amino acids. For the CDR3, the DNA is TGTGCCAGCAGTTTTTGGGACAGGGTGGGTTTGGGTGAGCAGTTCTTC. It translates to CASSFWDRVGLGEQFF. Based on the CDR3 plus reference TRBV28 and TRBJ2-1, the full variable domain is DVKVTQSSRYLVKRTGEKVFLECVQDMDHENMFWYRQDPGLGLRLIYFSYDVKMKEKGDIPEGYSVSREKKERFSLILESASTNQTSMYLCASSFWDRVGLGEQFFGPGTRLTVL.

This CDR3 reads CASSLDGLYSGNTIYF. For the CDR3, the DNA is TGCGCCAGCAGCTTGGATGGCCTTTACTCTGGAAACACCATATATTTT. The gene calls are TRBV5-1 and TRBJ1-3; no clear D. CDR1 SGHRS and CDR2 YFSETQ come from the germline V gene. The CDR3 is made up of 16 amino acids. Trimming left V 0 bases short and J 0 bases short, with 10 bases between. The variable domain in full, completed from reference TRBV5-1 and TRBJ1-3, reads KAGVTQTPRYLIKTRGQQVTLSCSPISGHRSVSWYQQTPGQGLQFLFEYFSETQRNKGNFPGRFSGRQFSNSRSEMNVSTLELGDSALYLCASSLDGLYSGNTIYFGEGSWLTVV.

The chain links TRBV29-1 to TRBJ1-3; D perhaps matches TRBD1 (6 bases). CDR1 and CDR2 (germline): SQVTM, ANQGSEA. The CDR3 is 15 amino acids. V lost 4 bases and J lost 0, with 13 bases in between. The chain's CDR3 is CSVVQGRNSGNTIYF. In nucleotides, the CDR3 is TGCAGCGTTGTGCAGGGGCGTAACTCTGGAAACACCATATATTTT.

This clone was recorded only once. V usage is TRBV5-4 and J usage is TRBJ2-3, with TRBD2 matching over 12 bases. Unmatched junction bases numbered 7, after V lost 0 bases and J lost 5 bases. The CDR3 totals 17 residues. CDR1 is SGHNT and CDR2 is YYREEE in the germline V gene (reference sequence). Written as DNA, the CDR3 is TGTGCCAGCAGCTTGGTTCTAGCGGGGGGGCTGGGAGATACGCAGTATTTT. Its translation: CASSLVLAGGLGDTQYF.

The CDR3 bases are TGTGCCAGCAGCTTGGCCGGCAGGGGATACGAGCAGTACTTC. Translating gives CASSLAGRGYEQYF. The J gene is TRBJ2-5, the V gene TRBV5-8, with TRBD1 as a possible D gene (6 bases). The J call may not be correct, given that the DNA end is closer to TRBJ2-7. The germline V gene has CDR1 SGHTS and CDR2 YDEGEE. The CDR3 loop spans 14 amino acids.

This rearrangement joins TRBV7-2 to TRBJ1-3; TRBD1 aligns across 8 bases. From germline, CDR1 is SGHTA and CDR2 FQGNSA. V gave up 5 bases and J gave up 0 bases; unmatched junction bases: 6. The CDR3 runs 16 residues. Here the CDR3 reads CASSTNRGSSGNTIYF. The CDR3 bases are TGTGCCAGCAGCACCAACAGGGGGAGCTCTGGAAACACCATATATTTT.

This clone appeared once. J is TRBJ2-1 and V is TRBV29-1; 8 positions match TRBD1. V was pared by 0 bases and J by 7 bases, with 11 bases of the junction left unmatched. Germline V gives CDR1 SQVTM, CDR2 ANQGSEA. CDR3 length: 16 amino acids. In DNA, the CDR3 is TGCAGCGTTGAAGATCGATTGGACAGGGTAACAAATGAGCAGTTCTTC. Its protein product is CSVEDRLDRVTNEQFF.

This chain joins TRBV4-3 and TRBJ2-5; D possibly corresponds to TRBD1 (5 bases). Germline lookup yields CDR1 LGHNA and CDR2 YSLEER. Trimming took off 0 bases at V and 0 bases at J, with 8 bases between the two ends. This CDR3 region has 15 residues. CDR3 protein: CASSQDPGYQETQYF. DNA for the CDR3: TGCGCCAGCAGCCAAGATCCAGGGTACCAAGAGACCCAGTACTTC.